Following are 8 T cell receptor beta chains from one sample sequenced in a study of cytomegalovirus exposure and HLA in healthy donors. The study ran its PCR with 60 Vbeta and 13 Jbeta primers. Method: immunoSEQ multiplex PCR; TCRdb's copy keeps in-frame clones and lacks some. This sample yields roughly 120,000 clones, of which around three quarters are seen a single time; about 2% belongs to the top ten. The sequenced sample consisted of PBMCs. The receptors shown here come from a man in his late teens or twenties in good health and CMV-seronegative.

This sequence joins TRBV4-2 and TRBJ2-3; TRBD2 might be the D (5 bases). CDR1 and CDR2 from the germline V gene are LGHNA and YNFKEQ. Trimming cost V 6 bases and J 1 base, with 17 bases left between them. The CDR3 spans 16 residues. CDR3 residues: CASSREDSPGTDTQYF. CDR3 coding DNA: TGTGCCAGCAGTCGCGAGGACTCGCCAGGCACAGATACGCAGTATTTT.

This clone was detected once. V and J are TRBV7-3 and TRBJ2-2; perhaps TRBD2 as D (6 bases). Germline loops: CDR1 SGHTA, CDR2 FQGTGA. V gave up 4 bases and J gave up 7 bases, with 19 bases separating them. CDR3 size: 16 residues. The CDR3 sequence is CASSSALAFLFGELFF. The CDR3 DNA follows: TGTGCCAGCAGCTCCGCGCTAGCGTTTTTGTTCGGGGAGCTGTTTTTT.

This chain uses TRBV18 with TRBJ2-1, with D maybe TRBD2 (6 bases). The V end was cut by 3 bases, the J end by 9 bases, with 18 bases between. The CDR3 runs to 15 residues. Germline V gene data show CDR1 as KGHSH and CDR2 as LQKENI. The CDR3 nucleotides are TGTGCCAGCTCACCCCCGGGACTCGCTACAAGTGAGCAGTTCTTC. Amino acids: CASSPPGLATSEQFF.

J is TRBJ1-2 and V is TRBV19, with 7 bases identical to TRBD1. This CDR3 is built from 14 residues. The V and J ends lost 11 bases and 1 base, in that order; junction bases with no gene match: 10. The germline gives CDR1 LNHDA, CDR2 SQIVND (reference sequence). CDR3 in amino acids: CAVRTGTVNYGYTF. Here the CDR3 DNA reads TGTGCCGTCCGGACCGGGACAGTTAACTATGGCTACACCTTC.

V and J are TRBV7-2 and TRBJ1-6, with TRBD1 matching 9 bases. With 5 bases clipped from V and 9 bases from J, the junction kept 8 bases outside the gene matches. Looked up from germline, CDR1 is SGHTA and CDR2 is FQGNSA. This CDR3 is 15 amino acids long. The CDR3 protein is CASSPRTGAGSPLHF. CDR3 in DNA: TGTGCCAGCAGCCCTCGGACAGGGGCTGGTTCACCCCTCCACTTT.

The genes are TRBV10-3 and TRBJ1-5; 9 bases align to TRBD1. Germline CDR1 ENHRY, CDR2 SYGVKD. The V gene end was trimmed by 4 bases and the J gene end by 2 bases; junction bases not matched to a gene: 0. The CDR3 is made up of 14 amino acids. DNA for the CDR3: TGTGCCATCAGTGGGACAGGGGGCAATCAGCCCCAGCATTTT. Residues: CAISGTGGNQPQHF.

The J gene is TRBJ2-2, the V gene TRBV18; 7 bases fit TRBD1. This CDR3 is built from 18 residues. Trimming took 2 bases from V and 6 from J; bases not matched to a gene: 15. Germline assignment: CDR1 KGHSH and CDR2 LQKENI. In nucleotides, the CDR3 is TGTGCCAGCTCACCAGGGGTTAAATGGACAGGCGTTGCCGGGGAGCTGTTTTTT. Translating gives CASSPGVKWTGVAGELFF.

CDR3 coding DNA: TGCGCCAGCAGCCGGTCTCCCCCACCCGAGAGGAGTGAAGCTTTCTTT. Amino acids: CASSRSPPPERSEAFF. This chain connects TRBV5-1 to TRBJ1-1, with D uncertain. Trimming pared 4 bases from V and 7 bases from J, leaving 23 bases between. The CDR3 length is 16 residues. From germline, CDR1 is SGHRS and CDR2 YFSETQ. The full variable domain, in which reference TRBV5-1 and TRBJ1-1 provide the parts outside the CDR3, is KAGVTQTPRYLIKTRGQQVTLSCSPISGHRSVSWYQQTPGQGLQFLFEYFSETQRNKGNFPGRFSGRQFSNSRSEMNVSTLELGDSALYLCASSRSPPPERSEAFFGQGTRLTVV.